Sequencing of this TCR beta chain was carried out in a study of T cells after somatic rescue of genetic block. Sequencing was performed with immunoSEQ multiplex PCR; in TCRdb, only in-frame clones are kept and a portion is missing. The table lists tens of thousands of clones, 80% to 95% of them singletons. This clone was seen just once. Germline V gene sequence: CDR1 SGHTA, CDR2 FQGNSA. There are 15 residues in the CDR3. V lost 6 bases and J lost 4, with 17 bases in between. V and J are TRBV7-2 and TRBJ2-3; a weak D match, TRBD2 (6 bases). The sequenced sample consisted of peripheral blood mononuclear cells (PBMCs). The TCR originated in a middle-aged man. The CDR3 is CASRIGASDADTQYF. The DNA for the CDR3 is TGTGCCAGCAGAATAGGGGCTAGCGACGCAGATACGCAGTATTTT.